Following are 8 T cell receptor beta chains from one sample sequenced in a study of T cell repertoires in cytomegalovirus infection. For these TCRs, the target antigens are not known. In TCRdb, the reads were re-called with MiXCR into one record per CDR3 protein. The top ten clones hold roughly 12% of a sample with around 750,000 distinct CDR3 sequences, about 33% of them seen once. Sequencing used cultured CD8+ T cells from PBMCs, obtained from culture after CMV antigen stimulation. Receptors originate from a human donor in good health (CMV status not recorded). Some clones in this sample may be carry-over from other donors' samples.

In DNA, the CDR3 is TGTGCCATCAGTGAGTCCCCCGAGGCGACTAGCGGGGGGGTTGCAGATACGCAGTATTTT. Its translation: CAISESPEATSGGVADTQYF. The V gene is TRBV10-3, the J gene TRBJ2-3; 14 nucleotides agree with TRBD2. Germline V gene data show CDR1 as ENHRY and CDR2 as SYGVKD. J gave up 4 bases and V 0 bases, and 12 bases lay outside the gene matches. The CDR3 is 20 residues long.

CDR3 in DNA: TGTGCCAGCAGCAACACAAAGCGCAATCAGCCCCAGCATTTT. It codes for CASSNTKRNQPQHF. The rearrangement joins TRBV5-6 to TRBJ1-5, with D unresolved. This CDR3 has 14 amino acids. V lost 4 bases, J lost 2 bases, and 10 bases lay in between. Germline CDR1 is SGHDT and CDR2 is YYEEEE.

The gene calls are TRBV27 and TRBJ1-1; D is ambiguous. V dropped 4 bases and J dropped 4 bases, with 10 bases sitting between them. The CDR3 runs to 13 residues. Germline V gene data show CDR1 as MNHEY and CDR2 as SMNVEV (reference sequence). The CDR3: CASSSIDITEAFF. CDR3 nucleotides: TGTGCCAGCAGTTCTATTGACATCACTGAAGCTTTCTTT.

Only a few counts were recorded for this clonotype. The chain links TRBV11-2 to TRBJ2-1; maybe TRBD2 (6 bases). Germline values: CDR1 SGHAT, CDR2 FQNNGV. Trimming took 6 bases from V and 4 from J, leaving 22 bases between them. This CDR3 is 17 amino acids long. CDR3 DNA: TGTGCCAGCAGGTTACTGGGCGGGATTAACCTTTACAATGAGCAGTTCTTC. This gives the protein CASRLLGGINLYNEQFF.

This clonotype was counted between two and nine times. J is TRBJ1-5 and V is TRBV6-5, with D possibly matching TRBD1 (5 bases). The CDR3 consists of 16 residues. CDR1 is MNHEY, CDR2 SVGAGI, per germline. The V end was cut by 5 bases, the J end by 0 bases, with 14 bases between. CDR3 loop: CASSPSGTYSNQPQHF. CDR3 nucleotide sequence: TGTGCCAGCAGTCCCTCCGGGACCTATAGCAATCAGCCCCAGCATTTT.

This clonotype turned up a few times. This sequence joins TRBV27 and TRBJ2-3, with TRBD2 matching 15 bases. J was trimmed by 3 bases and V by 2 bases; bases with no gene match: 3. The germline V gene encodes CDR1 MNHEY and CDR2 SMNVEV (reference sequence). CDR3 length equals 17 residues. CDR3 in amino acids: CASSLRTSGGATDTQYF. CDR3 bases: TGTGCCAGCAGTTTACGGACTAGCGGGGGGGCAACAGATACGCAGTATTTT.

In this sample, this clonotype turned up many times. The chain has TRBV7-6 and TRBJ2-7; 12 bases are shared with TRBD2. The CDR3 consists of 14 residues. With 3 bases clipped from V and 7 bases from J, the junction kept 4 bases outside the gene matches. Germline loops: CDR1 SGHVS, CDR2 FNYEAQ. The CDR3 bases are TGTGCCAGCAGCTTCAAACTAGCGGGGGGTGAGCAGTACTTC. This translates into CASSFKLAGGEQYF.

There are a few counts of this clonotype. The genes are TRBV4-1 and TRBJ2-7; maybe TRBD2 (5 bases). Trimming removed 2 bases at V and 2 bases at J, with 10 bases between. Germline V gives CDR1 MGHRA, CDR2 YSYEKL. This CDR3 is 14 amino acids long. The CDR3 bases are TGCGCCAGCAGCCAATCGGACGGGACCTACGAGCAGTACTTC. Translated: CASSQSDGTYEQYF.